Sequencing of this TCR beta chain was carried out in a study of tumor-infiltrating lymphocytes in primary liver carcinoma. In the study overall: Primary liver carcinoma in the patients was surgically resected. Patients of both sexes were 30 to 69 years old.

This clonotype appeared a single time. The antigen remains unidentified. With a much larger clone just one base away, this may be a read error. Germline V gene lookup returns CDR1 MNHEY and CDR2 SVGEGT. The CDR3 sequence is 14 residues long. Unsorted whole blood yielded blood RNA, and germline DNA was extracted as well. Overall study findings and caveats: Whereas tumor region pairs overlapped more, tumor-adjacent and tumor-blood pairs overlapped less. Bulk unsorted material prevented CD4+ and CD8+ repertoire comparison.

The template, about 540 ng total RNA, yielded TCR beta cDNA made with a constant-region primer. The TCR beta library was amplified through three nested multiplex PCR rounds in a modified ARM-PCR procedure. For approximately 9 cycles apiece, the opening two PCR rounds ran with TRBV1-TRBV30 forward primers and a C-beta reverse primer. Via MiXCR, TCRdb re-called the multiplex PCR reads, giving one row per CDR3 protein. The repertoire holds 300,000 to 400,000 distinct CDR3 sequences, about 60% seen once, with approximately 9% in the top ten. This clonotype was obtained from a man aged 35 to 55 with primary liver carcinoma and hepatitis B virus infection. The chain employs TRBV6-2 or TRBV6-3 and TRBJ2-1; maybe TRBD2 (5 bases). Sequenced: peripheral blood. CDR3 protein: CASCYRDSYNEQFF. The CDR3 DNA is TGTGCCAGCTGTTACCGGGACTCCTACAATGAGCAGTTCTTC.